The subject of this entry is one T cell receptor (beta chain). Antigen: not known. This sample is drawn from a study of T cells expressing NK-cell markers. On the study more broadly: Beta-chain profiling covered CD3+CD56+NKG2C+, CD3+CD56+NKG2C- and CD3+CD56-NKG2C+ sorted subsets. With respect to HCMV, seven of the eight sequenced donors were seropositive, and one was seronegative. General observations from the study: A range of about 1.0-8% of CD8+ T cells consisted of dominant NKG2C+ clonotypes in a handful of donors.

For TCR beta, cDNA was produced by 5'RACE template switching with UMIs. No DNA is given; TCRdb re-called the 5' RACE reads and lists each CDR3 protein once. The sample has about 460,000 distinct CDR3 sequences. CDR1 and CDR2 from the germline V gene are DFQATT and SNEGSKA (reference sequence). The CDR3 totals 14 residues. Specimen: blood T cells: a sorted CD56 or NKG2C T cell subset, CD4+ or CD8+ T cells, or bulk PBMC T cells (not recorded which). This sequence joins TRBV20-1 and TRBJ1-4. The sequence came from a woman in her 50s in good health. The CDR3 protein is CSPEGGAGNEKLFF.